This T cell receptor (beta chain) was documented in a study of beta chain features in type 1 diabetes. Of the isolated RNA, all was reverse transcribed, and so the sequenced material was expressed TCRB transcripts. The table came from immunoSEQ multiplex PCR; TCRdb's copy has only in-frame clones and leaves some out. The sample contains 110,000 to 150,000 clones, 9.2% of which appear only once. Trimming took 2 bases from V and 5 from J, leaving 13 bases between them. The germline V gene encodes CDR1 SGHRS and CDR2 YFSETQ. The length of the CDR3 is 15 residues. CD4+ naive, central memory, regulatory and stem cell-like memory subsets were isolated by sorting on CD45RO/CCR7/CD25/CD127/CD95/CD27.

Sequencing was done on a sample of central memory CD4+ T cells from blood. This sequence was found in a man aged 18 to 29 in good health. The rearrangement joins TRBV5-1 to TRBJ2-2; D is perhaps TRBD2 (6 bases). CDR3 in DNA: TGCGCCAGCAGCTTCGGGGGTTCGGGGACCGGGGAGCTGTTTTTT. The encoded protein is CASSFGGSGTGELFF.